The sequence of this TCR beta chain was determined in a study of molecular identifiers for immune sequencing clone quantification. Study summary: In replicates, RNA from about 20,000 or 100,000 naive CD8 cells was split five ways, four sequenced.

The CDR3 contains 16 residues. Losses at the gene ends were 5 bases for V and 4 bases for J; bases not matched to a gene: 13. Germline-derived CDR1 and CDR2 are SEHNR and FQNEAQ (reference sequence). Many counts were recorded for this clonotype. No antigen is known for it. General study findings and limits: Even with some 960,000 naive cells present, spiked Jurkat TCR RNA from one cell was reportedly detectable.

The authors gated naive CD8 T cells as CD8+CD4-CCR7+CD45RA+ for sorting. Bulk libraries came from a prior protocol with listed TCR primers. A single record per CDR3 protein comes from TCRdb applying MiXCR to the PCR reads. The table records about 510,000 distinct CDR3 sequences, roughly a fifth of them present only once. J is TRBJ2-5 and V is TRBV7-9; 7 nucleotides line up with TRBD2. The sample comprised naive CD8+ T cells from blood, with Jurkat cell RNA spiked in. This sample's subset: FACS-sorted CD8+CD4-CCR7+CD45RA+ naive T cells. The origin of this receptor is a human donor in good health. Some libraries in this study had Jurkat cell RNA spiked in. CDR3 sequence: CASSPLTGGLSETQYF. Written as DNA, the CDR3 is TGTGCCAGCAGCCCACTGACGGGGGGATTGTCAGAGACCCAGTACTTC. The entire variable domain, with the rest obtained from reference TRBV7-9 and TRBJ2-5, is as follows: DTGVSQNPRHKITKRGQNVTFRCDPISEHNRLYWYRQTLGQGPEFLTYFQNEAQLEKSRLLSDRFSAERPKGSFSTLEIQRTEQGDSAMYLCASSPLTGGLSETQYFGPGTRLLVL.